This T cell receptor (beta chain) emerged from a study of cytomegalovirus exposure and HLA in healthy donors (dated 2017 in TCRdb). Background on the whole study: An earlier analysis of roughly 500 of the donors reported approximately 280 Gb of sequence data and 95 million to 120 million unique TCR beta sequences obtained from approximately 180 million T cells. An early release that covered more than 550 HLA-typed donors contained around 300 gigabases of sequencing data and 75 million to 100 million unique TCR sequences. Of the roughly 410 genotyped donors, less than 85% were placed in the genetic ancestry cluster associated with self-reported Caucasian donors. The aim of the study was to test whether cataloging public T cell receptors could identify signatures of past pathogen exposure. Using immunosequencing, the study profiled T cell repertoires from fewer than 700 subjects and related those repertoires to cytomegalovirus serostatus. Besides the first cohort of 666 subjects, a separate validation cohort made up of 120 different subjects was used. To predict cytomegalovirus infection status, the study combined high-throughput TCR immunosequencing, statistical association of individual TCRs with disease status, and machine learning. To study patterns of TCR occurrence, a later analysis re-analyzed previously published TCR beta repertoires from more than 550 donors and added high-resolution HLA genotyping. Rather than drawing on any new phenotypic data, the later analysis identified candidate immune exposures from TCR beta sequences and the way those sequences occurred across donors. To decide whether each TCR beta V gene segment behaved as functional or pseudogenic, an earlier analysis of some 600 of the donors relied on high-throughput TCR beta sequencing. Alongside the repertoire data, information on donor age, sex, ethnicity and CMV serostatus was compiled. A later genetic analysis took genome-wide SNP genotypes for about three fifths of the roughly 670 donors and used that subset as a discovery cohort. All discovery cohort repertoires had been generated using a single sequencing platform. HLA typing covered class I and class II loci at four-digit resolution. The number of donors typed differed by locus, with about 629-630 for A, B, C, DRB1 and DQB1, more than 500 for DQA1, 606 for DPA1, and some 440 for DPB1. Because of strong linkage in the cohort, roughly five DR-DQ haplotypes were treated as single units for association and clustering. Among about 410 genotyped donors of the cohort, an average of around 250,000 unique TCR beta nucleotide sequences was sequenced per donor, of which 15% to 20% were non-productive.

The cohort comprised fewer than 700 healthy bone marrow donors. All cohort members were sampled while nominally healthy, although unrecorded immune exposures were likely present. The donor was CMV seropositive and was included in the group of 250 to 300 seropositive cohort members. A peripheral blood sample was collected from each donor, and TCR beta sequencing was performed on peripheral blood mononuclear cells. The Qiagen DNeasy Blood Extraction Kit was used to extract genomic DNA from the blood cell samples. Comments on this clone: Its recognized antigen is unknown. Within one base of it there is no much larger clone, and no base qualities were kept.

Reading from cysteine to phenylalanine, the CDR3 counts 13 amino acids. Here the CDR3 DNA is all that survives: 39 bases in frame from base 1. The V and J ends are trimmed by 4 bases and 3 bases, leaving 9 bases between them. The germline V gene gives CDR1 as MNHEY and CDR2 as SVGAGI. The research as a whole found: Only TCR beta chains were sequenced in this cohort, and the absence of alpha or paired-chain data limited detectable features. In a later analysis, TCR association rates were found to vary across HLA loci, with the most associated TCRs seen for DRB1 alleles and the fewest for HLA-C alleles. According to a later analysis, most CMV-associated TCR beta chains appeared to be HLA-restricted, and the HLA associations seemed to be driven largely by CMV exposure. According to a later analysis, parvovirus B19, influenza, CMV and Epstein-Barr virus appeared linked to several top co-occurrence clusters. A further reported finding was that TCR beta sequences accurately predicted the HLA-A and HLA-B alleles for most subjects in the first cohort. CMV serostatus was the only immune exposure information available for the cohort. A few of the identified cytomegalovirus-associated TCR beta chains were confirmed in vitro to be specific for cytomegalovirus antigens. When HLA alleles, especially DR and DQ, strongly co-occurred, TCR associations were difficult to assign to individual alleles. The 87-base-pair reads could not distinguish some IMGT-functional V segments, including TRBV6-2 and TRBV6-3, so those segments were excluded. The earlier analysis of fewer than 750 of the donors excluded around 17 rarely observed V segments, including chromosome 9 orphons, because counts were too low. The study listed 170 or so TCR beta chains as associated with cytomegalovirus. Because HLA typing was unavailable for some donors at each locus, only the typed subset was used in association tests. A later genetic analysis associated a missense DCLRE1C variant with V-gene and J-gene trimming of TCR beta chains, and an independent cohort replicated the association. Correlated functional status among segregating V segments might reflect linkage disequilibrium, but an unknown experimental factor could not be ruled out. Compared with the approximately 710-donor mean, donors in an Asian-associated ancestry cluster had fewer N-insertions in productive TCRs, according to a later genetic analysis. A cluster of highly shared sequence variants was judged likely to be a technical artifact of the sequencing pipeline. In an earlier analysis of approximately 590 of the donors, most TCR beta V segments were observed in productive rearrangements about 87% or about 30% of the time, broadly matching IMGT annotations. Specific HLA alleles were associated with 18,000 or so TCR beta sequences at a false discovery rate of 0.05 in a later analysis. Cytomegalovirus status was reported to be diagnosed by the classifier with high specificity and sensitivity in both the original and validation cohorts. It was suggested by the authors that the approach could potentially be generalized to other disease states and immunological phenotypes. While some public TCRs were present in many individuals, most TCR sequences turned up only very rarely across donors. A later analysis found that HLA-associated TCR beta chains were more clonally expanded and had lower generation probabilities than equally common non-associated chains. Sequencing depth was assumed to be roughly uniform across donors in the presence/absence analyses, though that assumption may not hold.

The library was obtained by the immunoSEQ multiplex PCR assay. The multiplex PCR relied on a mix of 60 forward primers for TCR Vbeta segments and 13 reverse primers for TCR Jbeta segments. Amplification of the CDR3 region of rearranged TCR beta genes was performed with a multiplex PCR assay on genomic DNA. On the Illumina HiSeq System, the amplified TCR beta libraries were sequenced as 87-base-pair reads. The original pipeline was this. A later analysis counted 65 million to 90 million unique TCR beta chains across the 666 repertoires, and around 9.9 million of these chains were shared by at least two donors. A nearest-neighbor algorithm error-corrected the raw reads and collapsed the reads into unique sequences, merging closely related sequences to remove PCR and sequencing errors. Alignment of CDR3 sequences to IMGT reference sequences was used to assign V, D and J gene segments. For a sequence to be retained, a match of at least six nucleotides was required to both a V gene segment and a J gene segment. A rearrangement counted as productive if the CDR3 had no stop codons and remained in frame with V and J, and every other rearrangement counted as non-productive. Following IMGT convention, CDR3 was defined as the stretch from the second conserved V-encoded cysteine up to the conserved J-encoded phenylalanine. The earlier analysis of roughly 590 of the donors excluded any sequence lacking an unambiguous match to a single V gene segment. In an earlier analysis of some 590 of the donors, a V segment was called functional when productive rearrangements were above 56.7%, and segregating when the standard deviation between donors exceeded 5%. A statistical classification framework was built for diagnosing cytomegalovirus status from the catalog of TCR beta chain sequences. In a later analysis, TCR nucleotide sequences were compared against IMGT/GENE-DB human TR gene sequences so that V and J genes could be assigned. The TCRdist pipeline was used in a later analysis to assign CDR3 sequences and most-parsimonious VDJ recombination scenarios. In a later analysis, each TCR beta chain was defined by its CDR3 amino acid sequence together with its V-gene family, and reads lacking a unique V-gene family were excluded. To address suspected cross-contamination and a sequencing artifact, a later analysis removed roughly 580 highly shared, low-generation-probability nucleotide sequences. In a later analysis, a clonal expansion index for each public chain was calculated from normalized within-repertoire ranks of inferred template counts. In a later analysis, generation probabilities were computed using a VDJ recombination model fitted to out-of-frame rearrangements, and the results were checked against IGoR. A later analysis scored TCR-TCR, TCR-HLA and TCR-CMV co-occurrence with hypergeometric tests, applying a repertoire-size bias correction to TCR pairs. To estimate false discovery rates, a later analysis permuted the HLA or CMV assignments 20 times. In a later analysis, co-occurring TCRs were grouped using DBSCAN, and TCRdist sequence similarity was added for clustering within HLA-allele-positive subsets. Co-occurrence clustering excluded repertoires with fewer than 30,000 or more than 120,000 public chains, plus five with anomalous nucleotide sharing. The table was pulled from immuneACCESS by TCRdb, which kept in-frame rearrangements only. Such tables lose some clones; where checked, under half of the loss comes from unresolved V genes, and the rest has no known cause. The D gene and trimming were derived from the DNA, and the V and J assignments and clone size from that table. The sample table shows 150,000 to 200,000 clones, and around 79% are seen once. The ten largest clonotypes hold more than 0.35% of the sample.

The V and J genes are TRBV6-5 and TRBJ1-2; confidence is insufficient to name the D gene. Sequencing was done on a sample of PBMCs. The clonotype comes from a male donor in good health and CMV-seropositive. The sequence in DNA is TGTGCCAGCAGTTCCTCCAGATACTATGGCTACACCTTC. It encodes CASSSSRYYGYTF.